A single sample gave rise to the 10 T cell receptor beta chains below, sequenced in a study of response to subunit inactivated influenza vaccine. TCRdb independently ran MiXCR on the RT-PCR reads; one entry per CDR3 protein. Here the sample spans about 800,000 distinct CDR3 sequences, about 20% being singletons. The material was PBMCs from blood, obtained around 5 days after vaccination. These receptor sequences come from a man aged 45 to 65 who received an inactivated influenza vaccine.

This clonotype occurred a few times. V and J are TRBV4-1 and TRBJ1-1; D is ambiguous. The V and J ends lost 3 bases and 2 bases respectively, with 13 bases between them. CDR3 size: 15 residues. CDR1 is MGHRA and CDR2 is YSYEKL in the germline V gene. The CDR3 nucleotides are TGCGCCAGCAGCCATGGCCTCTGGGCCAACACTGAAGCTTTCTTT. It specifies CASSHGLWANTEAFF.

This clonotype was observed a handful of times. In DNA, the CDR3 is TGCAGTGCTAGACGAGGCGAGACGAACACCGGGGAGCTGTTTTTT. This gives the protein CSARRGETNTGELFF. This chain uses TRBV20-1 with TRBJ2-2; D unresolved. The CDR3 covers 15 residues. V lost 2 bases, J lost 0 bases, and 10 bases lay in between. Germline V gene sequence: CDR1 DFQATT, CDR2 SNEGSKA (reference sequence).

In its sample, this clonotype was seen many times. The junction does not match germline at one end; this may be a read error. The CDR3 loop is CASSLVGAYNEQFF. The CDR3 nucleotides are TGCGCCAGCAGCTTAGTAGGAGCCTACAATGAGCAGTTCTTC. V and J are TRBV7-2 and TRBJ2-1; D unclear. The CDR3 is 14 amino acids. CDR1 SGHTA and CDR2 FQGNSA come from the germline V gene.

The chain is built from TRBV6-2 or TRBV6-3 and TRBJ2-1; D remains unclear. From germline, CDR1 is MNHEY and CDR2 SVGEGT. This CDR3 spans 11 amino acids. V was clipped by 4 bases and J by 15 bases, with 13 bases between them. Written as DNA, the CDR3 is TGTGCCAGCAGTTCGGGTTGGTCGCCGTTCTTC. This translates into CASSSGWSPFF.

The J gene is TRBJ2-7, the V gene TRBV20-1, with D uncertain. Trimming removed 3 bases from V and 7 bases from J, with 13 bases in between. From germline, CDR1 is DFQATT and CDR2 SNEGSKA (reference sequence). This CDR3 contains 12 residues. The DNA of the CDR3 is TGCAGTGCTAGGAGGCAGGTTCATGAGCAGTACTTC. Translating it yields CSARRQVHEQYF.

This clonotype was picked up a small number of times. This chain joins TRBV19 and TRBJ1-5; D ambiguous. The CDR3 covers 13 residues. Germline CDR1 reads LNHDA; CDR2 reads SQIVND (reference sequence). Trimming took 5 bases from V and 2 from J, leaving 7 bases between them. CDR3 in DNA: TGTGCCAGTAGTGTACGGGGCAATCAGCCCCAGCATTTT. Encoded protein: CASSVRGNQPQHF. Combining the CDR3 with reference TRBV19 and TRBJ1-5 gives the whole variable domain DGGITQSPKYLFRKEGQNVTLSCEQNLNHDAMYWYRQDPGQGLRLIYYSQIVNDFQKGDIAEGYSVSREKKESFPLTVTSAQKNPTAFYLCASSVRGNQPQHFGDGTRLSIL.

This clonotype was seen a few times. This chain links TRBV7-3 with TRBJ2-1, with 8 bases aligning to TRBD2. The CDR3 consists of 14 residues. V dropped 5 bases and J dropped 9; count of bases not matched to a gene: 9. Germline CDR1 is SGHTA and CDR2 is FQGTGA. The DNA for the CDR3 is TGTGCCAGCAGCCCGCCGGGACTAGGCTCTGAGCAGTTCTTC. Its translation is CASSPPGLGSEQFF. Full variable domain (missing parts from reference TRBV7-3 and TRBJ2-1): GAGVSQTPSNKVTEKGKYVELRCDPISGHTALYWYRQSLGQGPEFLIYFQGTGAADDSGLPNDRFFAVRPEGSVSTLKIQRTERGDSAVYLCASSPPGLGSEQFFGPGTRLTVL.

This chain connects TRBV29-1 to TRBJ2-7, with 8 bases fitting TRBD1. The CDR3 length is 13 residues. Unmatched junction bases numbered 5, after V lost 4 bases and J lost 3 bases. CDR1 is SQVTM and CDR2 is ANQGSEA in the germline V gene. CDR3 residues: CSVVRDRNYEQYF. The CDR3 DNA reads as TGCAGCGTTGTTCGGGACAGGAACTACGAGCAGTACTTC.

This clonotype turned up a few times. This chain connects TRBV20-1 to TRBJ2-1; 7 bases are shared with TRBD2. This CDR3 comprises 16 residues. CDR1 DFQATT and CDR2 SNEGSKA come from the germline V gene (reference sequence). J gave up 1 base and V 4 bases, and 10 bases lay outside the gene matches. This CDR3 reads CSATGGGKLSYNEQFF. Written as DNA, the CDR3 is TGCAGTGCTACGGGAGGAGGGAAATTGTCCTACAATGAGCAGTTCTTC.

The J gene is TRBJ2-2, the V gene TRBV6-2 or TRBV6-3; D could derive from TRBD1 or TRBD2 (5 bases each). The CDR3 runs 14 residues. V lost 6 bases, J lost 3 bases, and 11 bases lay in between. Germline loops: CDR1 MNHEY, CDR2 SVGEGT. The CDR3 coding sequence is TGTGCCAGCAGCGGGGCGCGAGACACCGGGGAGCTGTTTTTT. As protein: CASSGARDTGELFF.